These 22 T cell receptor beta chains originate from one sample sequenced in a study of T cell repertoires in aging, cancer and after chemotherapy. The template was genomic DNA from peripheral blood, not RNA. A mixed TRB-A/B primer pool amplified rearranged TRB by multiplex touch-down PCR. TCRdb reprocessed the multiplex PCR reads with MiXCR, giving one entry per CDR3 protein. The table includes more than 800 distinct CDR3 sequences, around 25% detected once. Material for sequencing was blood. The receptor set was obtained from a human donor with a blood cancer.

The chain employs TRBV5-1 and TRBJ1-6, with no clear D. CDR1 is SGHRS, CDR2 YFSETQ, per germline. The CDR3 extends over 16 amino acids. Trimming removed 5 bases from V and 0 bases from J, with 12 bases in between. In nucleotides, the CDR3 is TGCGCCAGCAGGCCGAGTATAAGCTCCTATAATTCACCCCTCCACTTT. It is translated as CASRPSISSYNSPLHF.

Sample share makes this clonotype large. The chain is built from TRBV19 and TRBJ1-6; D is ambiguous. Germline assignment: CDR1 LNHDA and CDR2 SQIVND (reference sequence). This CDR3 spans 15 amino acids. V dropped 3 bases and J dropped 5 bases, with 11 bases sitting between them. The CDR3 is CASSMKTRNNSPLHF. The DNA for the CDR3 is TGTGCCAGTAGTATGAAGACAAGAAATAATTCACCCCTCCACTTT.

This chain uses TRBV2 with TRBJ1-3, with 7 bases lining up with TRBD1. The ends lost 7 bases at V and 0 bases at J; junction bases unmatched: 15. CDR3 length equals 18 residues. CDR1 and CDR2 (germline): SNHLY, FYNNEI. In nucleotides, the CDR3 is TGTGCCAGCATAATTATCCCGGGACAGCGAAGCTCTGGAAACACCATATATTTT. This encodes CASIIIPGQRSSGNTIYF.

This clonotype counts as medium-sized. CDR3 in amino acids: CASSIDTRKPQHF. In DNA, the CDR3 is TGTGCCAGTAGTATAGATACTAGAAAGCCCCAGCATTTT. This chain links TRBV19 with TRBJ1-5, with no clear D. Germline CDR1 reads LNHDA; CDR2 reads SQIVND (reference sequence). Trimming removed 0 bases from V and 8 bases from J, with 8 bases in between. CDR3 length: 13 amino acids.

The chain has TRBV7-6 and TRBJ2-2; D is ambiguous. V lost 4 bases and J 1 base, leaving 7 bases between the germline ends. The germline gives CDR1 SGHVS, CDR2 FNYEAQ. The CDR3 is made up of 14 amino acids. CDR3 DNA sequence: TGTGCCAGCAGCTCGGACGGGAACACCGGGGAGCTGTTTTTT. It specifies CASSSDGNTGELFF.

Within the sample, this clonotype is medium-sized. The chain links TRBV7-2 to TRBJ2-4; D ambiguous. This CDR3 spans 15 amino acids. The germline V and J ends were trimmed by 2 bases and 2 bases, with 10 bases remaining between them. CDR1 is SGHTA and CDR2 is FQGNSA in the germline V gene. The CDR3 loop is CASSLLLVPKNIQYF. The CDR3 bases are TGTGCCAGCAGCTTACTGTTAGTACCCAAAAACATTCAGTACTTC.

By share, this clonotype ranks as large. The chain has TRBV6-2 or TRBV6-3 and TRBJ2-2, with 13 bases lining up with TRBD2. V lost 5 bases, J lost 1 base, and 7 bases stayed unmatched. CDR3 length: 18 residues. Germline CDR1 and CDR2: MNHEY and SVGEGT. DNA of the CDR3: TGTGCCAGCAGTCCTCCTCGACTAGCGGGAGGGAACACCGGGGAGCTGTTTTTT. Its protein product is CASSPPRLAGGNTGELFF.

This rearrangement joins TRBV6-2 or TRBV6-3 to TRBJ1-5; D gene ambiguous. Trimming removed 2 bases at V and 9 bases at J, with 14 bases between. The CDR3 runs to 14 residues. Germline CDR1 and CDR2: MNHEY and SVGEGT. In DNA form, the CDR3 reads TGTGCCAGCAGTTACGGGGAATCGATTTCGCCCCAGCATTTT. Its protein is CASSYGESISPQHF.

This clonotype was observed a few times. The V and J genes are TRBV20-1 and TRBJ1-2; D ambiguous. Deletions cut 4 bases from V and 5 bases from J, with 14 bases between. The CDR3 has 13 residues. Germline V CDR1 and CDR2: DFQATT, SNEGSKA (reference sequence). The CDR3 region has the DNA TGCAGTGCTATCCACATGGGTGAATATGGCTACACCTTC. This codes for CSAIHMGEYGYTF.

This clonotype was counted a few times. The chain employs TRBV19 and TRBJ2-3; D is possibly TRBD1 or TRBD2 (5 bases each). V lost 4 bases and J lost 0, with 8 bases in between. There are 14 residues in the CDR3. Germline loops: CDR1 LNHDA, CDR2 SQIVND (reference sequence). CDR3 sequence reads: CASSRDRSTDTQYF. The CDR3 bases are TGTGCCAGTAGTAGGGACCGCAGCACAGATACGCAGTATTTT.

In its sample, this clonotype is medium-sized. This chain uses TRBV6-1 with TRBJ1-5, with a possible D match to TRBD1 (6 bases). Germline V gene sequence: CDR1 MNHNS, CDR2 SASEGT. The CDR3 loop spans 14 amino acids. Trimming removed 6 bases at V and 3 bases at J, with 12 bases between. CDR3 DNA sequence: TGTGCCAGCAGCAGTGGACAGAACAATCAGCCCCAGCATTTT. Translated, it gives CASSSGQNNQPQHF.

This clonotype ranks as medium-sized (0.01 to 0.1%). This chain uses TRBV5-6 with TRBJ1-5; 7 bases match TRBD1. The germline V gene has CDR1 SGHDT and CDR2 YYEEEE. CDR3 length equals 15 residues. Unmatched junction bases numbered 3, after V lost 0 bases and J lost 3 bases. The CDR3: CASSLGTGLNQPQHF. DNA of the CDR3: TGTGCCAGCAGCTTGGGGACAGGCCTCAATCAGCCCCAGCATTTT.

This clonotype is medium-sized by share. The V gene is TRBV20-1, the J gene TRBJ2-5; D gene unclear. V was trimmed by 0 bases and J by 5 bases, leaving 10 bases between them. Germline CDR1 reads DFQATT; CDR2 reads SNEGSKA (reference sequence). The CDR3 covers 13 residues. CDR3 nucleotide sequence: TGCAGTGCTAGAGACGGAAGCAGCGAGACCCAGTACTTC. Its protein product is CSARDGSSETQYF.

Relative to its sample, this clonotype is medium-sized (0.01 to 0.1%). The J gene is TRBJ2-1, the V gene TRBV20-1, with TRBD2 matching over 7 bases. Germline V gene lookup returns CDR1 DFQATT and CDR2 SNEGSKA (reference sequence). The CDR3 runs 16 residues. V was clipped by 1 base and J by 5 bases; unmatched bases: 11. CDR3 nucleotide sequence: TGCAGTGCTAGAGTCTGGGGCGGGAGTGACGACAATGAGCAGTTCTTC. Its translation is CSARVWGGSDDNEQFF.

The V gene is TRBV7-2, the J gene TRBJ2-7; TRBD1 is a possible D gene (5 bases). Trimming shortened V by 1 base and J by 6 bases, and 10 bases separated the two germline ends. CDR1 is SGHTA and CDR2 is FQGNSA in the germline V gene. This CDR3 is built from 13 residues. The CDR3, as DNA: TGTGCCAGCAGCTTAGGACAGCACTGCGAGCAGTACTTC. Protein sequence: CASSLGQHCEQYF.

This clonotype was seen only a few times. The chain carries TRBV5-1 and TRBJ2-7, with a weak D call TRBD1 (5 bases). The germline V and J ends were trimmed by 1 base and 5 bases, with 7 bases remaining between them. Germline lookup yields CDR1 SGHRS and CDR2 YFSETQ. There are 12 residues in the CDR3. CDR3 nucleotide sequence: TGCGCCAGCAGCTTGACCAGGGACGAGCAGTACTTC. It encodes CASSLTRDEQYF.

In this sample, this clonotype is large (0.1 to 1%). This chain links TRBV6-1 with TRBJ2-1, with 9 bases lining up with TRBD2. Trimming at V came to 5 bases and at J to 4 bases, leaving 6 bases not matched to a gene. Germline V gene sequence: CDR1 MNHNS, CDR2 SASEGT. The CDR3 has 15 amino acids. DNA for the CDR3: TGTGCCAGCAGTCCGCGGGGGGGGGGTTACAATGAGCAGTTCTTC. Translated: CASSPRGGGYNEQFF.

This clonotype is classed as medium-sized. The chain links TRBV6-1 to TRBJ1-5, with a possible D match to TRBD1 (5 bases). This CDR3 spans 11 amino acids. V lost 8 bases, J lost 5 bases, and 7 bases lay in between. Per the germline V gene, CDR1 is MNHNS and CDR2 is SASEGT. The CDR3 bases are TGTGCCAGCGGGACTTATCAGCCCCAGCATTTT. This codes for CASGTYQPQHF.

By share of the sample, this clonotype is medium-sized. Written as DNA, the CDR3 is TGTGCCAGCAGCTCTGGACAGAAGGCTAGCACAGATACGCAGTATTTT. Its protein is CASSSGQKASTDTQYF. The chain has TRBV5-6 and TRBJ2-3; D possibly corresponds to TRBD1 (6 bases). V gave up 3 bases and J gave up 0 bases, with 14 bases separating them. The CDR3 runs 16 residues. The V gene's germline CDR1 is SGHDT and CDR2 YYEEEE. Together with reference TRBV5-6 and TRBJ2-3, the CDR3 gives the full variable domain: DAGVTQSPTHLIKTRGQQVTLRCSPKSGHDTVSWYQQALGQGPQFIFQYYEEEERQRGNFPDRFSGHQFPNYSSELNVNALLLGDSALYLCASSSGQKASTDTQYFGPGTRLTVL.

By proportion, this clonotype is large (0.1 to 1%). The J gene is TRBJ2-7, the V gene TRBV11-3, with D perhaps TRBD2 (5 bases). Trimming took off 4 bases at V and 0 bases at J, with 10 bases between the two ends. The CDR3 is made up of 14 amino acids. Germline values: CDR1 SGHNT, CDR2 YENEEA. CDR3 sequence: CASSWEYASYEQYF. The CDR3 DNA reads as TGTGCCAGCAGCTGGGAGTACGCCTCCTACGAGCAGTACTTC.

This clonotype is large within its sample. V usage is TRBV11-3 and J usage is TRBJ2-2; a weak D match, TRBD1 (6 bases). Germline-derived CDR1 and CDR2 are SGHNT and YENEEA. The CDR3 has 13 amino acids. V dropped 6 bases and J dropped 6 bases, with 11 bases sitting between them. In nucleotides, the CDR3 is TGTGCCAGCAGAAGGGACATCTCCGGGGAGCTGTTTTTT. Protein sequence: CASRRDISGELFF.

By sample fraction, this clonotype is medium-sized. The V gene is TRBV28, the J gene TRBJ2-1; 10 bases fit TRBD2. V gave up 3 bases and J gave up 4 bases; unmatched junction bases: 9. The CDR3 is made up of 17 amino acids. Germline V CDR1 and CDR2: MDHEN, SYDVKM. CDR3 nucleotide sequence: TGTGCCAGCAGTTTCGCTAGCGGGAGTGCCTCGTACAATGAGCAGTTCTTC. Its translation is CASSFASGSASYNEQFF.